This T cell receptor (beta chain) appears in the sequencing data of a study of technical replicates of blood from a few donors. The V gene lost 4 bases and the J gene lost 7 bases, with 9 bases spanning the gap. Germline values: CDR1 SGDLS, CDR2 YYNGEE. This CDR3 is built from 12 residues. Here immunoSEQ multiplex PCR was the method, and the copy in TCRdb shows in-frame clones only, minus some. The top ten hold under 6.5% of the sample, which has some 62,000 clones, around 84% seen once. The rearrangement uses TRBV9 and TRBJ2-4, with TRBD2 as a possible D gene (6 bases). This sequence originates from a human donor in good health. Some clones in this sample may be carry-over from other donors' samples. The sequencing input was PBMCs. The CDR3 nucleotides are TGTGCCAGCAGCCAAGGAGGGAACATTCAGTACTTC. Its translation: CASSQGGNIQYF. The full variable domain, completed using reference TRBV9 and TRBJ2-4, is DSGVTQTPKHLITATGQRVTLRCSPRSGDLSVYWYQQSLDQGLQFLIQYYNGEERAKGNILERFSAQQFPDLHSELNLSSLELGDSALYFCASSQGGNIQYFGAGTRLSVL.